Presented here are 29 T cell receptor beta chains from one specimen sequenced in a study of T cell repertoires in cytomegalovirus infection. TCRdb redid the calling of the reads with MiXCR, one entry per CDR3 protein. The data contain about 490,000 distinct CDR3 sequences, about 11% of them singletons. Sequencing input: PBMCs. The receptor source for this set is a human donor in good health (CMV status not recorded). Some clones in this sample may be carry-over from other donors' samples.

This clonotype showed up many times. The CDR3 nucleotides read TGTGCCAGCAGCCCGGTGGCAGGCACTGAAGCTTTCTTT. Its protein is CASSPVAGTEAFF. The chain links TRBV7-9 to TRBJ1-1, with D unclear. Between the trimmed V and J ends, which lost 5 bases and 4 bases, there was a span of 11 bases. Germline CDR1 and CDR2: SEHNR and FQNEAQ (reference sequence). This CDR3 has 13 residues. Complete variable domain (other parts from reference TRBV7-9 and TRBJ1-1): DTGVSQNPRHKITKRGQNVTFRCDPISEHNRLYWYRQTLGQGPEFLTYFQNEAQLEKSRLLSDRFSAERPKGSFSTLEIQRTEQGDSAMYLCASSPVAGTEAFFGQGTRLTVV.

A few counts support this clonotype. The chain is built from TRBV20-1 and TRBJ2-5; D possibly corresponds to TRBD2 (5 bases). V dropped 0 bases and J dropped 2 bases, with 16 bases sitting between them. The CDR3 totals 16 residues. Per the germline V gene, CDR1 is DFQATT and CDR2 is SNEGSKA (reference sequence). The CDR3 coding sequence is TGCAGTGCTAGAGATGCCGGGAACCCAGCACAAGAGACCCAGTACTTC. This codes for CSARDAGNPAQETQYF.

This clonotype was seen ten or more times. The chain combines TRBV20-1 with TRBJ1-2, with 9 bases identical to TRBD1. The CDR3 extends over 15 amino acids. CDR1 DFQATT and CDR2 SNEGSKA come from the germline V gene (reference sequence). J gave up 0 bases and V 0 bases, and 2 bases lay outside the gene matches. The CDR3 spells CSARDGTGSNYGYTF. DNA of the CDR3: TGCAGTGCTAGAGATGGGACAGGGTCTAACTATGGCTACACCTTC.

This clonotype has at least ten counts. This chain connects TRBV6-6 to TRBJ1-6; maybe TRBD1 (5 bases). V lost 5 bases and J 9 bases, leaving 26 bases between the germline ends. The germline CDR1 and CDR2 sequences are MNHNY and SVGAGI (reference sequence). The CDR3 covers 18 residues. The CDR3 reads CASSLSTLRQPGGSPLHF. For the CDR3, the DNA is TGTGCCAGCAGTCTCTCTACCCTCCGACAGCCAGGCGGTTCACCCCTCCACTTT.

The table lists this clonotype with a few counts. A junction boundary mismatches the germline segment, possibly from a read error. The V and J genes are TRBV11-2 and TRBJ2-1; tentatively, D is TRBD1 or TRBD2 (8 bases each). CDR1 and CDR2 from the germline V gene are SGHAT and FQNNGV. The CDR3 totals 14 residues. Here the CDR3 reads CASSPGQVGLEQVF. CDR3 DNA: TGTGCCAGCAGCCCGGGACAGGTGGGACTAGAGCAGGTCTTC.

In its sample, this clonotype was seen many times. The chain is built from TRBV7-3 and TRBJ1-1, with D maybe TRBD1 (5 bases). There are 15 residues in the CDR3. The V gene lost 2 bases and the J gene lost 5 bases, with 15 bases spanning the gap. Per the germline V gene, CDR1 is SGHTA and CDR2 is FQGTGA. The CDR3 bases are TGTGCCAGCAGCTTAGGACCGGGCCAGGGAACTGAAGCTTTCTTT. This translates into CASSLGPGQGTEAFF.

Many counts were recorded for this clonotype. J is TRBJ1-3 and V is TRBV10-3; D is uncertain. Between the trimmed V and J ends, which lost 8 bases and 1 base, there was a span of 9 bases. Looked up from germline, CDR1 is ENHRY and CDR2 is SYGVKD. The CDR3 spans 13 residues. The CDR3: CAIQEVSGNTIYF. CDR3 sequence (DNA): TGTGCCATCCAGGAGGTTTCTGGAAACACCATATATTTT.

The chain carries TRBV6-6 and TRBJ2-3, with 10 bases lining up with TRBD2. The V segment lost 1 base and the J segment 2 bases; nucleotides outside the gene matches: 12. CDR3 length equals 19 residues. The germline V gene encodes CDR1 MNHNY and CDR2 SVGAGI (reference sequence). The CDR3, as DNA: TGTGCCAGCAGTTACTGGGCTAGCGGGAGTGTTAGTCACACAGATACGCAGTATTTT. Amino acid sequence: CASSYWASGSVSHTDTQYF.

In this sample, this clonotype turned up many times. The chain combines TRBV20-1 with TRBJ1-1; D is uncertain. V dropped 5 bases and J dropped 0 bases, with 16 bases sitting between them. CDR1 DFQATT and CDR2 SNEGSKA come from the germline V gene (reference sequence). The CDR3 contains 15 residues. CDR3 sequence (DNA): TGCAGTGCTTGTAGACCCCTAGGCGTGAACACTGAAGCTTTCTTT. Translation gives CSACRPLGVNTEAFF.

This clonotype occurred many times. The chain employs TRBV24-1 and TRBJ2-7; D gene unclear. The germline V gene has CDR1 KGHDR and CDR2 SFDVKD. The CDR3 totals 11 residues. The ends were cut back, 3 bases at V and 3 bases at J, with 2 bases in the middle. CDR3 sequence (DNA): TGTGCCACCAGTGATGGCTACGAGCAGTACTTC. Protein sequence: CATSDGYEQYF.

This clonotype turned up a few times. This rearrangement joins TRBV5-5 to TRBJ2-5; D call uncertain. V was shortened by 1 base and J by 1 base, with 5 bases between the two germline ends. The CDR3 has 13 amino acids. The germline gives CDR1 SGHKS, CDR2 YYEKEE (reference sequence). As DNA, the CDR3 is TGTGCCAGCAGCTTGTACAGCCAAGAGACCCAGTACTTC. It specifies CASSLYSQETQYF.

A few counts support this clonotype. The chain employs TRBV10-1 and TRBJ2-3; D may match TRBD1 or TRBD2 (5 bases each). Deletions cut 2 bases from V and 9 bases from J, with 15 bases between. The CDR3 spans 14 residues. Germline lookup yields CDR1 WNHNN and CDR2 SYGVQD (reference sequence). DNA of the CDR3: TGCGCCAGCAGTGAGCGGGGACCCGCTGGAACGCAGTATTTT. This sequence encodes CASSERGPAGTQYF.

Comment on this clonotype: A much bigger clone sits one base away, suggesting this may be a read error. This chain joins TRBV10-3 and TRBJ2-3, with D possibly matching TRBD2 (6 bases). The CDR3 runs to 13 residues. The V gene's germline CDR1 is ENHRY and CDR2 SYGVKD. Here the CDR3 reads CAINESREDTQYF. The CDR3 DNA reads TGTGCCATCAATGAGTCGCGGGAAGATACGCAGTATTTT.

This clonotype was detected many times. The CDR3 DNA reads TGTGCCAGCAGTGAAGACAGTTACAATGAGCAGTTCTTC. This gives the protein CASSEDSYNEQFF. The rearrangement uses TRBV6-1 and TRBJ2-1; unclear D gene. This CDR3 has 13 amino acids. V lost 1 base to trimming and J lost 4 bases, with 5 bases between them. CDR1 is MNHNS, CDR2 SASEGT, per germline.

This clonotype has a handful of counts. The V call is TRBV5-6, the J call TRBJ1-3; 9 nucleotides match TRBD1. J was trimmed by 2 bases and V by 4 bases; bases with no gene match: 7. Germline values: CDR1 SGHDT, CDR2 YYEEEE. The CDR3 is 16 residues long. CDR3 bases: TGTGCCAGCAGCCAGGACAGGGGAAGCACTGGAAACACCATATATTTT. The encoded protein is CASSQDRGSTGNTIYF.

In its sample, this clonotype was seen many times. This chain uses TRBV9 with TRBJ2-1; D possibly corresponds to TRBD2 (5 bases). CDR1 SGDLS and CDR2 YYNGEE come from the germline V gene. The CDR3 runs 15 residues. V was shortened by 0 bases and J by 3 bases, with 10 bases between the two germline ends. The CDR3 DNA sequence: TGTGCCAGCAGCGTAGCTTTCGGAGGCTACAATGAGCAGTTCTTC. Protein: CASSVAFGGYNEQFF.

The chain joins TRBV12-3 or TRBV12-4 to TRBJ2-1, with D tentatively TRBD1 (5 bases). V lost 6 bases and J 4 bases, leaving 16 bases between the germline ends. The length of the CDR3 is 15 residues. For the CDR3, the DNA is TGTGCCAGCAGCCCTGGACATGAACCTTACAATGAGCAGTTCTTC. Its protein product is CASSPGHEPYNEQFF.

V usage is TRBV28 and J usage is TRBJ2-5; no clear D gene. Trimming removed 8 bases from V and 7 bases from J, with 17 bases in between. The CDR3 loop spans 13 amino acids. Germline V lookup: CDR1 MDHEN, CDR2 SYDVKM. CDR3 amino acids: CASSLPGGVTQYF. DNA for the CDR3: TGTGCCAGCTCCCTCCCGGGTGGAGTGACCCAGTACTTC.

This clonotype was counted at least ten times. This rearrangement joins TRBV4-2 to TRBJ1-3, with a weak D call TRBD1 (5 bases). The germline CDR1 and CDR2 sequences are LGHNA and YNFKEQ. CDR3 length: 15 amino acids. V shed 0 bases and J shed 2 bases, with 8 bases lying between them. DNA for the CDR3: TGTGCCAGCAGCCAAGACCCACAGGCTGGAAACACCATATATTTT. Translating it yields CASSQDPQAGNTIYF.

This clonotype has a count of ten or more. J is TRBJ2-7 and V is TRBV19, with 14 bases matching TRBD2. V dropped 4 bases and J dropped 6; count of bases not matched to a gene: 8. This CDR3 has 16 residues. Germline V gene lookup returns CDR1 LNHDA and CDR2 SQIVND (reference sequence). DNA for the CDR3: TGTGCCAGTAGTACCGGGACTAGCGGGAGCAGGCGCGAGCAGTACTTC. This gives the protein CASSTGTSGSRREQYF.

This clonotype was seen at least ten times. The rearrangement uses TRBV10-3 and TRBJ1-5, with a weak D call TRBD1 (6 bases). The germline CDR1 and CDR2 sequences are ENHRY and SYGVKD. V lost 6 bases to trimming and J lost 7 bases, with 13 bases between them. This CDR3 is built from 13 residues. DNA of the CDR3: TGTGCCATCAGCTTGGGGGGCACCCAGCCCCAGCATTTT. Translated, it gives CAISLGGTQPQHF.

This clonotype came up a few times. This chain links TRBV20-1 with TRBJ1-1; D uncertain. The germline CDR1 and CDR2 sequences are DFQATT and SNEGSKA (reference sequence). V dropped 4 bases and J dropped 0 bases, with 12 bases sitting between them. This CDR3 region has 14 residues. CDR3 residues: CSATYSWMNTEAFF. DNA of the CDR3: TGCAGTGCTACTTACAGCTGGATGAACACTGAAGCTTTCTTT.

This clonotype was observed many times. V gene TRBV7-2 combines with J gene TRBJ1-2; D is perhaps TRBD1 (6 bases). Looked up from germline, CDR1 is SGHTA and CDR2 is FQGNSA. Trimming took 0 bases from V and 8 from J, leaving 16 bases between them. The CDR3 is 15 amino acids. The CDR3, as DNA: TGTGCCAGCAGCTTAGCGTCCCGGGCCCAGGGGGGCTACACCTTC. Translated: CASSLASRAQGGYTF.

V gene TRBV7-9 combines with J gene TRBJ2-3; D might be TRBD2 (5 bases). The V gene's germline CDR1 is SEHNR and CDR2 FQNEAQ (reference sequence). V was trimmed by 0 bases and J by 3 bases, leaving 10 bases between them. This CDR3 is 15 amino acids long. The DNA for the CDR3 is TGTGCCAGCAGCTTAGCTAGCGTGGAAACAGATACGCAGTATTTT. Amino acids: CASSLASVETDTQYF.

The chain uses TRBV4-1 and TRBJ1-4; D gene uncertain. Looked up from germline, CDR1 is MGHRA and CDR2 is YSYEKL. This CDR3 region has 14 residues. V shed 2 bases and J shed 0 bases, with 4 bases lying between them. The CDR3 DNA sequence: TGCGCCAGCAGCCAAAGAACAACTAATGAAAAACTGTTTTTT. Its translation is CASSQRTTNEKLFF.

The sample holds a few counts of this clonotype. The CDR3 nucleotides read TGCGCCAGCAACGATCGGGGATCTGAAGAGACCCAGTACTTC. Protein sequence: CASNDRGSEETQYF. V is TRBV5-1 and J is TRBJ2-5; D might be TRBD2 (5 bases). Looked up from germline, CDR1 is SGHRS and CDR2 is YFSETQ. This CDR3 region has 14 residues. V gave up 6 bases and J gave up 3 bases, with 15 bases separating them. Based on the CDR3 plus reference TRBV5-1 and TRBJ2-5, the full variable domain is KAGVTQTPRYLIKTRGQQVTLSCSPISGHRSVSWYQQTPGQGLQFLFEYFSETQRNKGNFPGRFSGRQFSNSRSEMNVSTLELGDSALYLCASNDRGSEETQYFGPGTRLLVL.

Ten or more counts support this clonotype. The chain combines TRBV7-8 with TRBJ2-7; TRBD1 agrees at 7 bases. This CDR3 spans 16 amino acids. The germline CDR1 and CDR2 sequences are SGHVS and FQNEAQ. V trimming: 4 bases; J trimming: 3 bases; junction bases outside the gene matches: 12. CDR3 nucleotides: TGTGCCAGCAGCTCCGGGAAGGGGAACAGGGGCTACGAGCAGTACTTC. It codes for CASSSGKGNRGYEQYF.

Many counts were recorded for this clonotype. This CDR3 is CASSLGSLAAGDTQYF. In nucleotides, the CDR3 is TGTGCCAGCAGCTTAGGGTCACTAGCGGCGGGAGATACGCAGTATTTT. This chain joins TRBV11-2 and TRBJ2-3, with 8 positions matching TRBD2. Trimming removed 1 base from V and 5 bases from J; junction bases left unmatched: 8. The CDR3 loop spans 16 amino acids. The germline gives CDR1 SGHAT, CDR2 FQNNGV.

This clonotype was observed at least ten times. The CDR3 loop reads CASKKEYQETQYF. The DNA of the CDR3 is TGTGCCAGTAAGAAGGAGTACCAAGAGACCCAGTACTTC. V is TRBV19 and J is TRBJ2-5; D unclear. Germline CDR1 reads LNHDA; CDR2 reads SQIVND (reference sequence). V lost 7 bases and J lost 0, with 9 bases in between. CDR3 length: 13 amino acids.